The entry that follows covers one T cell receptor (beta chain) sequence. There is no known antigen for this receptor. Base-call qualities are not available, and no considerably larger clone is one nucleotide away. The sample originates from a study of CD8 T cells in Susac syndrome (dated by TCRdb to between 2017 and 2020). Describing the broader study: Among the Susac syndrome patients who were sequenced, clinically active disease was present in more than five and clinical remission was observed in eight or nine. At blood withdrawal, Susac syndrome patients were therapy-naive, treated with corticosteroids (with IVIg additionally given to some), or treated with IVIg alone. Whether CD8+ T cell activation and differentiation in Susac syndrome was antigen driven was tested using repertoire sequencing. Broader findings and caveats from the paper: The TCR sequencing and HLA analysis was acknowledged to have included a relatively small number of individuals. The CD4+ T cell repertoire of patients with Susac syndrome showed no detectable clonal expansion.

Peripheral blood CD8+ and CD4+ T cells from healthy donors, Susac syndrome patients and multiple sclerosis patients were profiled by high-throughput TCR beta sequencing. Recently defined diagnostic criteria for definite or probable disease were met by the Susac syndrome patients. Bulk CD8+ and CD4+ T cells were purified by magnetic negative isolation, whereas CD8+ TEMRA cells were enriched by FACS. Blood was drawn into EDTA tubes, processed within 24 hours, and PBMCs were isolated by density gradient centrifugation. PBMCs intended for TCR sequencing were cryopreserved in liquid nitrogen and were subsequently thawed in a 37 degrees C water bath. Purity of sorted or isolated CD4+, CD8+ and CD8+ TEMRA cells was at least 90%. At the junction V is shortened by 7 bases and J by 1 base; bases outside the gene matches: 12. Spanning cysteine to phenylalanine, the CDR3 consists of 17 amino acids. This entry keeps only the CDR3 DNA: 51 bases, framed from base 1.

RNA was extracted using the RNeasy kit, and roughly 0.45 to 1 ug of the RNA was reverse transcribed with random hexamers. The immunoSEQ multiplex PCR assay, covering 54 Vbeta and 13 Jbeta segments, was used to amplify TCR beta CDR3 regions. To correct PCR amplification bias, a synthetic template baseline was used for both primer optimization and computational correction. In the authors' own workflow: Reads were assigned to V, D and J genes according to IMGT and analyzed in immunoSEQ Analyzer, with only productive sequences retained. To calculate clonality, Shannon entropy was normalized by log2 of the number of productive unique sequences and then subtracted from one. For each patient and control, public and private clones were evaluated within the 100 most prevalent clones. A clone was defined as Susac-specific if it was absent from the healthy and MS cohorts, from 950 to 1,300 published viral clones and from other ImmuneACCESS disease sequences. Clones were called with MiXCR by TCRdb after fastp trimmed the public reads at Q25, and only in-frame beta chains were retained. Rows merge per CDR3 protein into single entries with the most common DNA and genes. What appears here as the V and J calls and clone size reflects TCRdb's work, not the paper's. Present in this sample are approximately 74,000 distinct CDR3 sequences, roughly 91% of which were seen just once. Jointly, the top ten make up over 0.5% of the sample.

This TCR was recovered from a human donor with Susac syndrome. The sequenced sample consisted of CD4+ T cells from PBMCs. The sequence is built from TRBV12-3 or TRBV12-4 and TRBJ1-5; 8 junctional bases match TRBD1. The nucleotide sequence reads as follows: TGTGCCAGCACCCGGGGGTATCAGGGGGCGAGCAATCAGCCCCAGCATTTT. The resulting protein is CASTRGYQGASNQPQHF.